This is a list of T cell receptor beta chains from one sample in a study of cytomegalovirus exposure and HLA in healthy donors. The method was immunoSEQ multiplex PCR; TCRdb's version includes in-frame clones alone and lacks a portion of them. The sample lists under 250,000 clones; around 80% were seen once. Sequencing was done on a sample of PBMCs. These receptors originate from a man younger than 35 in good health and CMV-seronegative. The CDR3 runs from the conserved cysteine through the conserved F or W. D genes are given only for firm matches. Some rows have no size entry. The others give once, few or many, or a class for an expanded clone.

CDR3 DNA	CDR3 protein	J gene	clone size	D gene	V gene
TGTGCCAGCAGCTACCCAGGGGCCGGCCCTGAAGCTTTCTTT	CASSYPGAGPEAFF	TRBJ1-1	NA	NA	TRBV25-1
TGTGCCAGTAGTATAGCACAGGGGTTGGGAAACACCATATATTTT	CASSIAQGLGNTIYF	TRBJ1-3	NA	TRBD1	TRBV19
TGTGCCAGCAGTTTAGGTCCAGGTGATAGCAATCAGCCCCAGCATTTT	CASSLGPGDSNQPQHF	TRBJ1-5	NA	NA	TRBV28
TGTGCCAGCAGCCAAGATCGTGCTCCCAGAAACTATGGCTACACCTTC	CASSQDRAPRNYGYTF	TRBJ1-2	NA	NA	TRBV14
TGTGCCAGCAGCTTGGCCGGACAGGGGATTAACTATGGCTACACCTTC	CASSLAGQGINYGYTF	TRBJ1-2	NA	TRBD1	TRBV5-4
TGTGCCAGCAGACCCACCCCGACGAACAGGGACCACTATGGCTACACCTTC	CASRPTPTNRDHYGYTF	TRBJ1-2	once	NA	TRBV28
TGTGCCAGCTCACGGCTGGACAGAACTGAAGCTTTCTTT	CASSRLDRTEAFF	TRBJ1-1	NA	NA	TRBV18
TGTGCCAGCAGTGAATACGGCGCCAGGGCCCCCTACGAGCAGTACTTC	CASSEYGARAPYEQYF	TRBJ2-7	NA	NA	TRBV25-1
TGTGCCAGCAGCTTACAGCGGGGTACCTCCTACGAGCAGTACTTC	CASSLQRGTSYEQYF	TRBJ2-7	NA	TRBD2	TRBV7-9
TGTGCCAGCAGCTTAGACATGAGGGAGACCCAGTACTTC	CASSLDMRETQYF	TRBJ2-5	NA	NA	TRBV11-2
TGTGCCAGCAGCACCCGACAGGGGGCGGGCTATGGCTACACCTTC	CASSTRQGAGYGYTF	TRBJ1-2	NA	TRBD1	TRBV7-2
TGCGCCAGCGGGGGGACAGCTAATGAAGCTTTCTTT	CASGGTANEAFF	TRBJ1-1	NA	TRBD1	TRBV10-1
TGTGCCAGCGACCGGGGGGGGCCCACTGAAGCTTTCTTT	CASDRGGPTEAFF	TRBJ1-1	NA	NA	TRBV11-2
TGTGCCAGCAGCTCCCCCAGTTTAAACACAGATACGCAGTATTTT	CASSSPSLNTDTQYF	TRBJ2-3	NA	NA	TRBV7-2
TGTGCCACCAGCTCGGGGGGTGGGCAGAGCACAGATACGCAGTATTTT	CATSSGGGQSTDTQYF	TRBJ2-3	NA	TRBD2	TRBV15
TGCGCCAGCAGCGATACAGGGACCCAGTACTTC	CASSDTGTQYF	TRBJ2-5	NA	NA	TRBV5-1
TGTGCCAGCAGGGGAGGGGGGGCGGTAAACATTCAGTACTTC	CASRGGGAVNIQYF	TRBJ2-4	NA	NA	TRBV28
TGTGCCAGCAGTTCCCCGACACCCACATTGGGCACTGAAGCTTTCTTT	CASSSPTPTLGTEAFF	TRBJ1-1	NA	NA	TRBV28
TGTGCCACCAGCAGAGGGGGCAGGATGGACAAAAACATTCAGTACTTC	CATSRGGRMDKNIQYF	TRBJ2-4	NA	NA	TRBV15
TGTGCCAGCAGTCCATTATACGGACAGGGGGGCTACGAGCAGTACTTC	CASSPLYGQGGYEQYF	TRBJ2-7	NA	TRBD1	TRBV27
TGTGCCAGCAGTTTAATCCTAGCGGGTAACATCTACGAGCAGTACTTC	CASSLILAGNIYEQYF	TRBJ2-7	NA	TRBD2	TRBV28
TGCGCCAGCAGCCAAGGCTCCCATCATTTACAGGACTATGGCTACACCTTC	CASSQGSHHLQDYGYTF	TRBJ1-2	NA	NA	TRBV4-1
TGCGCCAGCCCGGAGGTACAGCAAACTAATGAAAAACTGTTTTTT	CASPEVQQTNEKLFF	TRBJ1-4	once	NA	TRBV23-1
TGTGCCAGTAGCCCTCGCAGCGGGTCTGAGACCCAGTACTTC	CASSPRSGSETQYF	TRBJ2-5	NA	NA	TRBV19